This TCR beta chain was sequenced for a study of T cells after yellow fever vaccination. One entry per CDR3 protein results from TCRdb running MiXCR on the 5' RACE reads. The sample lists over 100,000 distinct CDR3 sequences; under 9% were seen once. At least ten counts were recorded for this clonotype. This clonotype was obtained from a man aged 25 to 45 who received the YFV17D yellow fever vaccine. Specimen: CD8+ T cells sorted from PBMCs, collected 45 days after the yellow fever booster vaccination.

CDR3 nucleotide sequence: TGTGCCAGCAGCTTGGGACAGGGGGCATTAGAGCAGTTCTTC. Protein sequence: CASSLGQGALEQFF. V gene TRBV5-5 combines with J gene TRBJ2-1; 10 positions match TRBD1. Germline CDR1 SGHKS, CDR2 YYEKEE (reference sequence). Trimming removed 0 bases from V and 10 bases from J; junction bases left unmatched: 4. This CDR3 is 14 amino acids long.